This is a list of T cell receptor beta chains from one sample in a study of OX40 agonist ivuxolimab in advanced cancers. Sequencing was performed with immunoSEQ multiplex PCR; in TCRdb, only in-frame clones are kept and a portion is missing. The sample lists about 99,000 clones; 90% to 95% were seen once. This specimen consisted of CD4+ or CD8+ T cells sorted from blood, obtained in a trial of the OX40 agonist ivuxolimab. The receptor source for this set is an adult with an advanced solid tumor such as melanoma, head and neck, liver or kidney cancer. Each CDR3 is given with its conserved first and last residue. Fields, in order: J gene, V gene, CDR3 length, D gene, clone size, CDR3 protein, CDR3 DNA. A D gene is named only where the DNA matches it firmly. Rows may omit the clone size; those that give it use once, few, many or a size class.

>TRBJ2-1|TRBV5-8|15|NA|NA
CASSTGTTAYNEQFF
TGTGCCAGCAGCACCGGGACAACGGCCTACAATGAGCAGTTCTTC
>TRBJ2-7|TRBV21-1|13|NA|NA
CASSKGKYSEQYF
TGTGCCAGCAGCAAAGGGAAATACTCCGAGCAGTACTTC
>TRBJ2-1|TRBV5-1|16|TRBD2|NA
CASSVGTSGTYNEQFF
TGCGCCAGCAGCGTCGGGACTAGCGGGACGTACAATGAGCAGTTCTTC
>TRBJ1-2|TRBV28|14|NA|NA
CASSTHPGTRGYTF
TGTGCCAGCAGTACCCACCCCGGGACGAGGGGCTACACCTTC
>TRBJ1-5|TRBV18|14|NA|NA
CASSPGRSAGPQHF
TGTGCCAGCTCACCAGGGCGAAGCGCGGGGCCCCAGCATTTT
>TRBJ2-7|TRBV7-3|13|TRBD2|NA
CASSLTGTSEQYF
TGTGCCAGCAGCTTAACGGGGACTAGCGAGCAGTACTTC
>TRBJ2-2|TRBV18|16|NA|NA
CASSPGSTDSTGELFF
TGTGCCAGCTCACCCGGCTCGACGGATAGCACCGGGGAGCTGTTTTTT
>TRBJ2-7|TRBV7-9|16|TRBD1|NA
CASSSWGTGLTYEQYF
TGTGCCAGCAGCTCATGGGGGACAGGATTAACGTACGAGCAGTACTTC
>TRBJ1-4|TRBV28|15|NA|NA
CASSSGTPTNEKLFF
TGTGCCAGCAGCTCCGGGACACCAACTAATGAAAAACTGTTTTTT
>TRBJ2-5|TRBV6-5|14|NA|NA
CASSYDGGRETQYF
TGTGCCAGCAGTTACGACGGGGGCAGGGAGACCCAGTACTTC
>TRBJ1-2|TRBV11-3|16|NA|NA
CASSSQRWGTNYGYTF
TGTGCCAGCAGCTCACAAAGATGGGGAACTAACTATGGCTACACCTTC
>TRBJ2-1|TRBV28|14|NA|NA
CASSSPDGRNEQFF
TGTGCCAGCAGTTCCCCGGACGGCCGCAATGAGCAGTTCTTC
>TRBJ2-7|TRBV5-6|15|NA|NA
CASSLVGGLSYEQYF
TGTGCCAGCAGCTTGGTGGGGGGATTGAGCTACGAGCAGTACTTC
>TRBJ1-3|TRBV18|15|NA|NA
CASSRLGVSGNTIYF
TGTGCCAGCTCACGATTGGGAGTCTCTGGAAACACCATATATTTT
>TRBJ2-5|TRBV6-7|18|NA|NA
CASRNHPTPGGKGETQYF
TGTGCCAGCAGAAACCACCCAACGCCCGGGGGTAAGGGAGAGACCCAGTACTTC
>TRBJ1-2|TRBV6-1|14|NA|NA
CASTEMGSGYGYTF
TGTGCCAGCACCGAAATGGGCTCGGGCTATGGCTACACCTTC
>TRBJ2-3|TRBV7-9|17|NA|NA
CASSVSGIPSGLGTQYF
TGTGCCAGCAGCGTTAGCGGAATCCCTTCGGGCTTGGGTACGCAGTATTTT
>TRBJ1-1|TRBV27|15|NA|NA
CASSLGGKLNTEAFF
TGTGCCAGCAGTTTAGGGGGAAAATTGAACACTGAAGCTTTCTTT
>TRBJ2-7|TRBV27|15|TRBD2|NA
CASSLGAGGSYEQYF
TGTGCCAGCAGTTTAGGAGCGGGAGGTAGCTACGAGCAGTACTTC
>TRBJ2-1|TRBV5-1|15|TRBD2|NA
CASSSGLAGVDEQFF
TGCGCCAGCAGCTCGGGACTAGCGGGAGTTGATGAGCAGTTCTTC
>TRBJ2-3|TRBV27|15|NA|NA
CASSLAGLARDTQYF
TGTGCCAGCAGTCTCGCCGGGCTAGCAAGGGATACGCAGTATTTT
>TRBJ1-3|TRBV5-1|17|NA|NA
CASSLNLGGSSGNTIYF
TGCGCCAGCAGCTTAAACTTAGGGGGTTCCTCTGGAAACACCATATATTTT
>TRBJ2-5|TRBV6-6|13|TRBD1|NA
CASSRGLGETQYF
TGTGCCAGCAGCAGGGGGTTGGGAGAGACCCAGTACTTC
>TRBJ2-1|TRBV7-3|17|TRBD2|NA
CASSSPLASGRTNEQFF
TGTGCCAGCAGCTCCCCTCTGGCTAGCGGGAGGACCAATGAGCAGTTCTTC
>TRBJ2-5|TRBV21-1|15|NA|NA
CASSKGDRGRETQYF
TGTGCCAGCAGCAAAGGAGACAGGGGTAGGGAGACCCAGTACTTC
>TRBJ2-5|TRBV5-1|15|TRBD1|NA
CASSATWTGQETQYF
TGCGCCAGCAGCGCGACCTGGACAGGTCAAGAGACCCAGTACTTC
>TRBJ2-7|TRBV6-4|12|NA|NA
CASRKGPSAQYF
TGTGCCAGCCGCAAAGGTCCCTCTGCGCAGTACTTC
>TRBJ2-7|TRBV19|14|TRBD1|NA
CASNAGTGGYEQYF
TGTGCCAGTAATGCCGGGACAGGGGGCTACGAGCAGTACTTC
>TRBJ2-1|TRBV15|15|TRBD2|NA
CATSSGRASYNEQFF
TGTGCCACCAGCAGCGGGAGGGCCTCCTACAATGAGCAGTTCTTC
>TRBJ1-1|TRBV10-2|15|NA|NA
CASSGLTGTNTEAFF
TGCGCCAGCAGTGGGCTTACAGGGACCAACACTGAAGCTTTCTTT
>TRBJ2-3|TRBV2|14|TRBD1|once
CASSRTGYTDTQYF
TGTGCCAGCAGCAGGACAGGGTACACAGATACGCAGTATTTT
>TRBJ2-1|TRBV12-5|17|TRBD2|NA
CASGLHRGGTSYNEQFF
TGTGCTAGTGGTTTGCACCGGGGGGGAACCTCCTACAATGAGCAGTTCTTC
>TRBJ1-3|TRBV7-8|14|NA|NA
CASSLGISGNTIYF
TGTGCCAGCAGCCTAGGGATTTCTGGAAACACCATATATTTT
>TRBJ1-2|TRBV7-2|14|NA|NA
CASSLGVTNYGYTF
TGTGCCAGCAGCTTAGGAGTGACAAATTATGGCTACACCTTC
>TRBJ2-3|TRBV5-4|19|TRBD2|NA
CASSFSLLAGEASPDTQYF
TGTGCCAGCAGCTTCTCCCTACTAGCGGGAGAGGCCTCCCCAGATACGCAGTATTTT
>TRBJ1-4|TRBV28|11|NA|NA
CVAATNEKLFF
TGTGTCGCTGCAACTAATGAAAAACTGTTTTTT
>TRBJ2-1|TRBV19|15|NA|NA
CASSAVQSSYNEQFF
TGTGCCAGTAGTGCCGTACAGAGCTCCTACAATGAGCAGTTCTTC
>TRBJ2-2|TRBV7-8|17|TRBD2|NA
CASSLEGLAVNTGELFF
TGTGCCAGCAGCTTAGAAGGTCTAGCGGTTAACACCGGGGAGCTGTTTTTT
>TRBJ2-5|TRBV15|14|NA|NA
CATSRMRGRETQYF
TGTGCCACCAGCAGGATGCGGGGGCGGGAGACCCAGTACTTC
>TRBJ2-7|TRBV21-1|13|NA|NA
CASSKVSAYEQYF
TGTGCCAGCAGCAAAGTCAGTGCCTACGAGCAGTACTTC
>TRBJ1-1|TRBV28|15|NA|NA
CASSFSGSANTEAFF
TGTGCCAGCAGTTTTAGTGGGTCAGCGAACACTGAAGCTTTCTTT
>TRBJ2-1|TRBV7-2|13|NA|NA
CASSLRGNNEQFF
TGTGCCAGCAGCTTACGGGGGAACAATGAGCAGTTCTTC
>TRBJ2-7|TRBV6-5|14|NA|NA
CASSSPGVPYEQYF
TGTGCCAGCAGTTCGCCTGGGGTACCCTACGAGCAGTACTTC
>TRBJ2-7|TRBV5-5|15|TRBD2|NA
CASSWGGLAGAEQYF
TGTGCCAGCAGCTGGGGAGGACTAGCGGGAGCCGAGCAGTACTTC
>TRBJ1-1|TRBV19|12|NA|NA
CASSQEVTEAFF
TGTGCCAGTAGTCAGGAGGTCACTGAAGCTTTCTTT
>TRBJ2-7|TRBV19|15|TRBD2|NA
CASKEGTSGAYEQYF
TGTGCCAGTAAAGAGGGGACTAGCGGGGCCTACGAGCAGTACTTC
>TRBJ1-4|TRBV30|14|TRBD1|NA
CAWSLAGGGEKLFF
TGTGCCTGGAGTTTGGCAGGGGGTGGTGAAAAACTGTTTTTT
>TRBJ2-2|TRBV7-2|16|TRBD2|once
CASSLWASGRAGELFF
TGTGCCAGCAGCCTCTGGGCTAGCGGGAGGGCCGGGGAGCTGTTTTTT
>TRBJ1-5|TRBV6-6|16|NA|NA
CASSYLGGQANQPQHF
TGTGCCAGCAGTTACTTAGGCGGGCAGGCCAATCAGCCCCAGCATTTT
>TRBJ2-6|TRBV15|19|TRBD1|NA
CATSARTGQKLSGANVLTF
TGTGCCACCAGCGCCCGGACAGGGCAAAAACTCTCTGGGGCCAACGTCCTGACTTTC
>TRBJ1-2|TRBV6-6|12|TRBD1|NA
CASTDRGYGYTF
TGTGCCAGCACCGACAGGGGATATGGCTACACCTTC
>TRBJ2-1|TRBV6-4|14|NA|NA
CASSEQGSYNEQFF
TGTGCCAGCAGTGAGCAGGGTTCCTACAATGAGCAGTTCTTC
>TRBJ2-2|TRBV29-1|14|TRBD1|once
CSVRTGVVTGELFF
TGCAGCGTTCGGACAGGGGTCGTCACCGGGGAGCTGTTTTTT
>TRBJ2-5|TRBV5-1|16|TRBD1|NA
CASSGRTGGDQETQYF
TGCGCCAGCAGCGGTCGGACAGGGGGTGATCAAGAGACCCAGTACTTC
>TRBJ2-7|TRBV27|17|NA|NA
CASSLSGGASSFYEQYF
TGTGCCAGCAGTTTATCGGGGGGCGCCAGCTCTTTCTACGAGCAGTACTTC
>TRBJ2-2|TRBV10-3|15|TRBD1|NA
CATRQGTANTGELFF
TGTGCCACCCGGCAAGGGACAGCGAACACCGGGGAGCTGTTTTTT
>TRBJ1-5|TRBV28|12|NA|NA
CASTSQNGPQHF
TGTGCCAGCACCTCACAAAACGGGCCCCAGCATTTT
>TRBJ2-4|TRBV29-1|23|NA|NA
CSVATFAPLLSGEQGLAKNIQYF
TGCAGCGTTGCCACCTTCGCGCCCCTCCTGAGCGGCGAACAGGGTTTAGCCAAAAACATTCAGTACTTC
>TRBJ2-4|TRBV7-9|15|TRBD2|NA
CASSFSGGAKNIQYF
TGTGCCAGCAGTTTTAGCGGGGGAGCCAAAAACATTCAGTACTTC